The entry that follows covers one T cell receptor beta chain sequence. The antigen is unknown. MiXCR, applied by TCRdb to the reads, yields one record per CDR3 protein. The repertoire holds 150,000 to 160,000 distinct CDR3 sequences, 20% to 25% seen once, with roughly 11% in the top ten. The data stem from a study of T cell repertoires in cytomegalovirus infection. Across the study: An indication of both CMV infection and matching HLA type came from public TCR beta signatures. The study's findings and limits: Public TCR beta family frequency separated CMV-and-HLA carriers, including in an independent cohort. In two of eight donors, the top clonotype was HLA-C-restricted CMV-specific.

CDR3 size: 13 residues. With 0 bases removed from V and 7 bases from J, the gap between germline ends came to 13 bases. Germline V CDR1 and CDR2: SQVTM, ANQGSEA. Sequencing was done on a sample of PBMCs. The source is a human donor in good health (CMV status not recorded). Some clones in this sample may be carry-over from other donors' samples. V is TRBV29-1 and J is TRBJ2-7; no definite D call. CDR3 DNA: TGCAGCGTTGAAGATCCGGACGGGTGGGAGCAGTACTTC. Translation gives CSVEDPDGWEQYF.